The 25 T cell receptor beta chains given below trace back to one sample, sequenced in a study of blood T cell repertoires in COVID-19. Repertoires were generated with immunoSEQ multiplex PCR, while TCRdb's copy carries only in-frame clones and drops some. The data contain about 220,000 clones, roughly 80% of them seen just once; the ten biggest clones take up roughly 5%. Sequencing input: peripheral blood. The receptors come from a human donor in a cohort sampled during active COVID-19.

V usage is TRBV25-1 and J usage is TRBJ1-2; maybe TRBD1 (6 bases). The CDR3 runs to 17 residues. CDR1 MGHDK and CDR2 SYGVNS come from the germline V gene. Trimming cost V 0 bases and J 0 bases, with 14 bases left between them. CDR3 in DNA: TGTGCCAGCAGTGAATACGGGCAGGGGTCGTCTAACTATGGCTACACCTTC. Translated, it gives CASSEYGQGSSNYGYTF.

This clone was counted between two and nine times. The chain links TRBV4-3 to TRBJ1-6; possible D gene TRBD1, 5 bases. The germline V and J ends were trimmed by 1 base and 10 bases, with 11 bases remaining between them. The CDR3 totals 14 residues. Looked up from germline, CDR1 is LGHNA and CDR2 is YSLEER. The CDR3 nucleotides are TGCGCCAGCAGCCAAGTGCCAGGGTCCTCACCCCTCCACTTT. It specifies CASSQVPGSSPLHF.

This chain links TRBV3-1 (or the pseudogene TRBV3-2) with TRBJ1-2; no definite D call. Germline CDR1 LGHDT, CDR2 YNNKEL (reference sequence). Between the trimmed V and J ends, which lost 2 bases and 7 bases, there was a span of 8 bases. This CDR3 is 12 amino acids long. CDR3 sequence (DNA): TGTGCCAGCAGCCAAAACATTTTTGGCTACACCTTC. Residues: CASSQNIFGYTF.

This clone was detected many times. The rearrangement joins TRBV27 to TRBJ2-7; 10 bases match TRBD2. With 4 bases clipped from V and 5 bases from J, the junction kept 11 bases outside the gene matches. The length of the CDR3 is 16 residues. From germline, CDR1 is MNHEY and CDR2 SMNVEV (reference sequence). The CDR3, as DNA: TGTGCCAGCAGTTCCCCCCCAGCGGGAGGGAGCCACGAGCAGTACTTC. It yields the protein CASSSPPAGGSHEQYF.

The chain recombines TRBV4-3 with TRBJ1-2; the D is unclear. In germline, CDR1 is LGHNA, CDR2 YSLEER. V gave up 0 bases and J gave up 7 bases, with 18 bases separating them. The CDR3 is 16 residues long. CDR3: CASSQEGSVLGSGYTF. CDR3 sequence (DNA): TGCGCCAGCAGCCAAGAGGGTTCGGTACTAGGGTCTGGCTACACCTTC.

V usage is TRBV28 and J usage is TRBJ1-6, with 7 bases fitting TRBD1. CDR1 MDHEN and CDR2 SYDVKM come from the germline V gene. J was trimmed by 10 bases and V by 6 bases; bases with no gene match: 9. This CDR3 is 14 amino acids long. CDR3 bases: TGTGCCAGCAGGCATACAGGGGATGGGTCACCCCTCCACTTT. Protein sequence: CASRHTGDGSPLHF.

The chain recombines TRBV9 with TRBJ2-7, with 7 bases matching TRBD2. The CDR3 length is 14 residues. Germline V lookup: CDR1 SGDLS, CDR2 YYNGEE. J was trimmed by 7 bases and V by 0 bases; bases with no gene match: 7. The CDR3 sequence is CASSVGGRSGEQYF. CDR3 nucleotide sequence: TGTGCCAGCAGCGTAGGCGGGAGATCGGGGGAGCAGTACTTC.

The J gene is TRBJ2-7, the V gene TRBV19; 10 nucleotides line up with TRBD2. Trimming cost V 5 bases and J 4 bases; bases outside gene matches: 8. Looked up from germline, CDR1 is LNHDA and CDR2 is SQIVND (reference sequence). The CDR3 extends over 15 amino acids. The CDR3 sequence: CASSLRTSGLYEQYF. The CDR3, as DNA: TGTGCCAGTAGTTTAAGGACTAGCGGACTATACGAGCAGTACTTC.

J is TRBJ2-2 and V is TRBV5-1; 9 nucleotides line up with TRBD1. The CDR3 loop spans 17 amino acids. Germline CDR1 is SGHRS and CDR2 is YFSETQ. V dropped 3 bases and J dropped 5; count of bases not matched to a gene: 11. The CDR3 DNA reads TGCGCCAGCAGCTACGGGACAGGGACGGTTACTACCGGGGAGCTGTTTTTT. This gives the protein CASSYGTGTVTTGELFF.

This rearrangement joins TRBV7-9 to TRBJ2-5, with D possibly TRBD2 on 6 matching bases. The CDR3 is 15 amino acids. V lost 5 bases to trimming and J lost 5 bases, with 18 bases between them. CDR1 SEHNR and CDR2 FQNEAQ come from the germline V gene (reference sequence). CDR3 amino acids: CASSDWGEELETQYF. The CDR3 DNA sequence: TGTGCCAGCAGCGACTGGGGGGAGGAGTTGGAGACCCAGTACTTC.

CDR3 loop: CASSYSRGLASSGANVLTF. CDR3 nucleotide sequence: TGTGCCAGCAGTTACTCGAGGGGACTAGCTAGCTCTGGGGCCAACGTCCTGACTTTC. The rearrangement joins TRBV6-2 or TRBV6-3 to TRBJ2-6, with TRBD2 matching 9 bases. CDR1 and CDR2 from the germline V gene are MNHEY and SVGEGT. Losses at the gene ends were 0 bases for V and 0 bases for J; bases not matched to a gene: 6. The CDR3 length is 19 residues.

The chain has TRBV14 and TRBJ2-6, with a tentative D call TRBD2 (6 bases). Per germline, CDR1 SGHDN and CDR2 FVKESK. There are 15 residues in the CDR3. The ends were cut back, 4 bases at V and 4 bases at J, with 11 bases in the middle. The CDR3 nucleotides are TGTGCCAGCAGCCGGAGGGGCACAGGGGCCAACGTCCTGACTTTC. The encoded protein is CASSRRGTGANVLTF.

This sequence joins TRBV5-8 and TRBJ1-2, with TRBD1 matching over 8 bases. The CDR3 extends over 15 amino acids. V shed 1 base and J 5 bases; nucleotides not matched to a gene: 7. Germline CDR1 SGHTS, CDR2 YDEGEE. The CDR3 region has the DNA TGTGCCAGCAGCTTGATCCAGGGGGCGTATTATGGCTACACCTTC. Translating it yields CASSLIQGAYYGYTF.

The chain has TRBV5-1 and TRBJ1-3, with 11 bases fitting TRBD1. V lost 7 bases to trimming and J lost 1 base; unmatched junction nucleotides: 4. This CDR3 spans 15 amino acids. In germline, CDR1 is SGHRS, CDR2 YFSETQ. The CDR3 DNA reads as TGCGCCAGCGGGACAGGGGGACCTTCTGGAAACACCATATATTTT. This translates into CASGTGGPSGNTIYF. Looking up the rest from reference TRBV5-1 and TRBJ1-3 gives the full variable domain: KAGVTQTPRYLIKTRGQQVTLSCSPISGHRSVSWYQQTPGQGLQFLFEYFSETQRNKGNFPGRFSGRQFSNSRSEMNVSTLELGDSALYLCASGTGGPSGNTIYFGEGSWLTVV.

J is TRBJ2-3 and V is TRBV5-1; D is perhaps TRBD1 (5 bases). The germline V gene encodes CDR1 SGHRS and CDR2 YFSETQ. This CDR3 contains 16 residues. Trimming removed 0 bases from V and 1 base from J, with 12 bases in between. The CDR3 loop is CASSLEGRPGTDTQYF. The CDR3 DNA reads TGCGCCAGCAGCTTGGAGGGGCGCCCTGGCACAGATACGCAGTATTTT.

The chain links TRBV19 to TRBJ2-4, with TRBD1 identical over 8 bases. Germline loops: CDR1 LNHDA, CDR2 SQIVND (reference sequence). The ends lost 3 bases at V and 3 bases at J; junction bases unmatched: 7. This CDR3 is built from 16 residues. The chain's CDR3 is CASSIWQGAGKNIQYF. The CDR3 coding sequence is TGTGCCAGTAGTATTTGGCAGGGGGCGGGCAAAAACATTCAGTACTTC.

This clone was observed once. DNA for the CDR3: TGCGCCAGCAGCGTGGACAGGCGAAATCAGCCCCAGCATTTT. It specifies CASSVDRRNQPQHF. The V gene is TRBV4-3, the J gene TRBJ1-5, with 7 nucleotides matching TRBD1. CDR1 is LGHNA and CDR2 is YSLEER in the germline V gene. Trimming took 5 bases from V and 4 from J; bases not matched to a gene: 5. The CDR3 consists of 14 residues.

The rearrangement links TRBV30 to TRBJ2-1; 11 positions match TRBD2. After removal of 2 bases from V and 7 bases from J, the junction contained 7 bases not matched to a gene. CDR3 size: 15 residues. Germline CDR1 GTSNPN, CDR2 SVGIG (reference sequence). CDR3 residues: CAWSFLLAGANEQFF. The DNA for the CDR3 is TGTGCCTGGAGTTTTTTACTAGCGGGAGCAAATGAGCAGTTCTTC.

In this sample, this clone turned up a few times. The chain employs TRBV7-6 and TRBJ2-6, with D possibly being TRBD2 (6 bases). This CDR3 has 15 amino acids. V shed 4 bases and J shed 3 bases, with 10 bases lying between them. Per the germline V gene, CDR1 is SGHVS and CDR2 is FNYEAQ. CDR3 sequence (DNA): TGTGCCAGCAGCTGGAGGGATCGTGGGGCCAACGTCCTGACTTTC. Protein sequence: CASSWRDRGANVLTF.

The chain links TRBV28 to TRBJ1-2, with a tentative D call TRBD1 (5 bases). The CDR3 is 15 amino acids. V gave up 5 bases and J gave up 2 bases, with 15 bases separating them. Germline CDR1 MDHEN, CDR2 SYDVKM. This CDR3 reads CASSPSTVANYGYTF. The CDR3 DNA is TGTGCCAGCAGTCCGTCGACAGTGGCAAACTATGGCTACACCTTC.

This chain connects TRBV7-9 to TRBJ2-3; 11 bases are shared with TRBD1. In germline, CDR1 is SEHNR, CDR2 FQNEAQ (reference sequence). The J segment lost 4 bases and the V segment lost 5 bases, leaving 2 bases of the junction unmatched. The CDR3 extends over 14 amino acids. CDR3 residues: CASSRDRGADTQYF. The CDR3, as DNA: TGTGCCAGCAGCCGGGACAGGGGGGCAGATACGCAGTATTTT.

The chain recombines TRBV11-2 with TRBJ2-7; 8 nucleotides match TRBD1. This CDR3 contains 15 residues. With 0 bases clipped from V and 2 bases from J, the junction kept 3 bases outside the gene matches. Germline CDR1 SGHAT, CDR2 FQNNGV. In DNA form, the CDR3 reads TGTGCCAGCAGCTTAGAGGACAGGGCCACCTACGAGCAGTACTTC. Its protein is CASSLEDRATYEQYF.

CDR3 sequence (DNA): TGTGCCAGCAGCTTAGGGGGGACAGGAGCCTACGAGCAGTACTTC. As protein: CASSLGGTGAYEQYF. The chain uses TRBV7-9 and TRBJ2-7; 8 nucleotides align to TRBD1. Germline assignment: CDR1 SEHNR and CDR2 FQNEAQ (reference sequence). Unmatched junction bases numbered 4, after V lost 1 base and J lost 2 bases. The CDR3 has 15 amino acids.

V is TRBV14 and J is TRBJ2-4; the match to TRBD2 covers 14 bases. This CDR3 is built from 20 residues. V was pared by 0 bases and J by 2 bases, with 9 bases of the junction left unmatched. Germline-derived CDR1 and CDR2 are SGHDN and FVKESK. DNA for the CDR3: TGTGCCAGCAGCCAAGAGAGTTGGGGACTAGCGGGAGTTACCAAAAACATTCAGTACTTC. It is translated as CASSQESWGLAGVTKNIQYF.

Turning to this clone: The same CDR3 arises from other DNA sequences in this sample as well. This chain connects TRBV24-1 to TRBJ2-7; D is perhaps TRBD1 (5 bases). V was shortened by 3 bases and J by 2 bases, with 13 bases between the two germline ends. The germline CDR1 and CDR2 sequences are KGHDR and SFDVKD. This CDR3 region has 15 residues. CDR3 region: CATSDPRTRTYEQYF. The DNA for the CDR3 is TGTGCCACCAGTGATCCGAGGACAAGGACCTACGAGCAGTACTTC.